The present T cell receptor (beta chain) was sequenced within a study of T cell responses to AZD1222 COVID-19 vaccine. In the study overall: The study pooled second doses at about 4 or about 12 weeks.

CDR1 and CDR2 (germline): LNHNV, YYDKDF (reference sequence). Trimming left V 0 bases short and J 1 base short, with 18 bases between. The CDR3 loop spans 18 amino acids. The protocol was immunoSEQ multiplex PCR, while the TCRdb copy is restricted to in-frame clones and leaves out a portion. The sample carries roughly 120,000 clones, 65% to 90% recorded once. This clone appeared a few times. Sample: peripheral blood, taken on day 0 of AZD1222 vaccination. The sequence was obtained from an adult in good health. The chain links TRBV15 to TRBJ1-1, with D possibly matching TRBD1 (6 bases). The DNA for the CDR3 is TGTGCCACCAGCAGAGAAAAACAGGGAGCCTATACGAACACTGAAGCTTTCTTT. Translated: CATSREKQGAYTNTEAFF.